The subject of this entry is one TCR beta chain. Its target antigen remains unknown. Base qualities are not at hand, and no much larger clone is one base apart. This record comes from a study of cytomegalovirus exposure and HLA in healthy donors (dated by TCRdb to about 2017). Some background on the complete study: An earlier analysis of fewer than 750 of the donors reported 276 Gb of sequence data and 117 million unique TCR beta sequences obtained from approximately 180 million T cells. High-throughput TCR immunosequencing, statistical association of individual TCRs with disease status, and machine learning were combined to predict cytomegalovirus infection status. The study aimed to test whether signatures of past pathogen exposure could be identified by cataloging public T cell receptors. Using immunosequencing, the study profiled T cell repertoires from 666 subjects and related those repertoires to cytomegalovirus serostatus. The number of donors typed differed by locus, with about 629-630 for A, B, C, DRB1 and DQB1, around 500 for DQA1, approximately 570 for DPA1, and 472 for DPB1. Genome-wide SNP genotypes for about 65% of the roughly 670 donors were used in a later genetic analysis, which treated that subset as a discovery cohort. Rather than using new phenotypic data, the later analysis identified candidate immune exposures from TCR beta sequences and from how often those sequences occurred across donors. The genetic ancestry cluster associated with self-reported Caucasian donors included about four fifths of the roughly 400 genotyped donors. Along with the approximately 670-subject first cohort, a separate validation cohort of over a hundred different subjects was used. An early release that covered approximately 600 HLA-typed donors contained approximately 300 gigabases of sequencing data and 80 million or so unique TCR sequences. Four or five DR-DQ haplotypes were handled as single units for association and clustering because linkage in the cohort was strong. To decide whether each TCR beta V gene segment behaved as functional or pseudogenic, an earlier analysis of several hundred of the donors relied on high-throughput TCR beta sequencing. On average, roughly 240,000 unique TCR beta nucleotide sequences were sequenced per donor among some 430 genotyped donors of the cohort, with roughly a sixth of those sequences being non-productive. Both class I and class II loci were covered by HLA typing, at four-digit resolution. Every discovery cohort repertoire had been produced on one sequencing platform. Donor age, sex, ethnicity and CMV serostatus were collected together with the repertoire data. A later analysis re-examined previously published TCR beta repertoires from about 670 donors and added high-resolution HLA genotyping to investigate patterns of TCR occurrence.

The cohort was made up of approximately 700 healthy bone marrow donors. Cohort members were all nominally healthy when sampled, although unrecorded immune exposures were likely present. The donor tested CMV seronegative, placing the donor among the approximately 400 seronegative members of the cohort. A peripheral blood sample was provided by each donor, and peripheral blood mononuclear cells were used for TCR beta sequencing. Genomic DNA was extracted from the blood cell samples with the Qiagen DNeasy Blood Extraction Kit. The CDR3 runs 14 residues from the cysteine to the phenylalanine. The DNA shown is the 42-base CDR3, in frame from base 1. V is clipped by 6 bases and J by 0 bases, and the sequence between their germline boundaries is 8 bases long. From a lookup of the germline V gene (reference sequence), CDR1 and CDR2 are MNHEY and SMNVEV. What the study reported, not specific to this receptor: Compared with the approximately 670-donor mean, donors in an Asian-associated ancestry cluster had fewer N-insertions in productive TCRs, according to a later genetic analysis. Presence/absence analyses assumed roughly uniform sequencing depth across donors, an assumption that may not hold. Assigning TCR associations to individual alleles was difficult when HLA alleles, especially DR and DQ, strongly co-occurred. In a later analysis, most CMV-associated TCR beta chains were found to appear HLA-restricted, with HLA associations seemingly driven largely by CMV exposure. While some public TCRs were present in many individuals, most TCR sequences turned up only very rarely across donors. A group of highly shared sequence variants was considered likely to be a technical artifact of the sequencing pipeline. According to a later analysis, TCR association rates differed among HLA loci, with DRB1 alleles showing the most associated TCRs and HLA-C alleles showing the fewest. A further reported finding was that TCR beta sequences accurately predicted the HLA-A and HLA-B alleles for most subjects in the first cohort. In both the original and validation cohorts, the classifier was reported to diagnose cytomegalovirus status with high specificity and sensitivity. The earlier analysis of a few hundred of the donors excluded 15 to 20 rarely observed V segments, including chromosome 9 orphons, because counts were too low. In this cohort, only TCR beta chains were sequenced, and detectable features were limited by the absence of alpha or paired-chain data. In vitro tests confirmed that a few of the cytomegalovirus-associated TCR beta chains recognize cytomegalovirus antigens. A later analysis associated 15,000 or so TCR beta sequences with specific HLA alleles at a false discovery rate of 0.05. For the cohort, immune exposure information was limited to CMV serostatus. The 87-base-pair reads could not distinguish some IMGT-functional V segments, including TRBV6-2 and TRBV6-3, so those segments were excluded. Several of the top co-occurrence clusters appeared to be linked to parvovirus B19, influenza, CMV and Epstein-Barr virus, according to a later analysis. The authors suggested that the approach could potentially be extended to other disease states and immunological phenotypes. Broadly in line with IMGT annotations, most TCR beta V segments showed up in productive rearrangements about 90% or about 30% of the time in an earlier analysis of approximately 640 of the donors. Because HLA typing was unavailable for some donors at each locus, only the typed subset was used in association tests. A total of about 180 TCR beta chains were listed by the study as associated with cytomegalovirus. Linkage disequilibrium might explain the correlated functional status among segregating V segments, but an unknown experimental factor could not be excluded. V-gene and J-gene trimming of TCR beta chains was associated with a missense DCLRE1C variant in a later genetic analysis, and the association was replicated in an independent cohort. In a later analysis, HLA-associated TCR beta chains were found to be more clonally expanded and to have lower generation probabilities than equally common non-associated chains.

The library was generated by the immunoSEQ multiplex PCR assay. For the multiplex PCR, a mixture combining 60 forward primers for TCR Vbeta segments and 13 reverse primers for TCR Jbeta segments was used. The CDR3 region of rearranged TCR beta genes was amplified from genomic DNA by a multiplex PCR assay. The Illumina HiSeq System was used to sequence the amplified TCR beta libraries as 87-base-pair reads. For the original study's pipeline: In a later analysis, roughly 80 million unique TCR beta chains were counted across the 650 to 750 repertoires, and approximately 11 million of these chains were shared by at least two donors. A nearest-neighbor algorithm error-corrected the raw reads and collapsed the reads into unique sequences, merging closely related sequences to remove PCR and sequencing errors. Alignment of CDR3 sequences to IMGT reference sequences was used to assign V, D and J gene segments. For a sequence to be retained, a match of at least six nucleotides to both a V gene segment and a J gene segment was required. A rearrangement counted as productive if the CDR3 had no stop codons and remained in frame with V and J, and every other rearrangement counted as non-productive. Following IMGT convention, CDR3 was defined as the stretch from the second conserved V-encoded cysteine to the conserved J-encoded phenylalanine. Sequences without an unambiguous match to a single V gene segment were excluded from the earlier analysis of 500 to 700 of the donors. An earlier analysis of 587 of the donors classified V segments as functional when productive rearrangements were above 56.7% and as segregating when the standard deviation between donors was above 5%. A statistical classification framework was built for diagnosing cytomegalovirus status from the catalog of TCR beta chain sequences. In a later analysis, V and J genes were assigned by comparing TCR nucleotide sequences against IMGT/GENE-DB human TR gene sequences. A later analysis assigned CDR3 sequences and most-parsimonious VDJ recombination scenarios with the TCRdist pipeline. In a later analysis, each TCR beta chain was defined by its CDR3 amino acid sequence together with its V-gene family, and reads lacking a unique V-gene family were excluded. A later analysis removed 592 highly shared, low-generation-probability nucleotide sequences to deal with suspected cross-contamination and a sequencing artifact. In a later analysis, a clonal expansion index was calculated for each public chain from normalized within-repertoire ranks of inferred template counts. In a later analysis, generation probabilities were computed using a VDJ recombination model fitted to out-of-frame rearrangements, and the results were checked against IGoR. A later analysis scored TCR-TCR, TCR-HLA and TCR-CMV co-occurrence with hypergeometric tests, applying a repertoire-size bias correction to TCR pairs. False discovery rates were estimated in a later analysis by permuting HLA or CMV assignments 20 times. In a later analysis, co-occurring TCRs were grouped using DBSCAN, and TCRdist sequence similarity was added for clustering within HLA-allele-positive subsets. Repertoires with fewer than 30,000 or more than 120,000 public chains were left out of co-occurrence clustering, as were about five repertoires with anomalous nucleotide sharing. TCRdb mirrors the immuneACCESS table, restricted to in-frame sequences. Some clones are absent from its copies; in checked studies, under half trace to an unresolved V gene, and the reason for the others is unknown. The V and J calls and clone size were taken over from that table, and D and trimming were inferred from the DNA. This sample gives some 110,000 clones in total; about 80% of them show up just once. Of the sample, about 1.7% is held by the ten largest clones.

The TCR was taken from a woman aged 35 to 49 in good health and CMV-seronegative. The V and J segments used are TRBV27 and TRBJ1-4; no D segment can be confidently identified. Input material: PBMCs. The DNA is TGTGCCAGCAGGTTCGGGACAACTAATGAAAAACTGTTTTTT. Translated, it gives CASRFGTTNEKLFF.